The present entry profiles one T cell receptor (beta chain) with its context. Clones were sequenced by immunoSEQ multiplex PCR, and TCRdb holds only the in-frame ones, with some missing. The sample records roughly 6,800 clones, around 78% being singletons. This sample was taken from a study of OX40 agonist ivuxolimab in advanced cancers. About the study: Earlier anti-PD-1, anti-PD-L1 or anti-CTLA-4 therapy was permitted; less than 50% had received some.

The CDR3 runs 18 residues. After removal of 4 bases from V and 1 base from J, the junction contained 8 bases not matched to a gene. Germline V gene sequence: CDR1 SGHDT, CDR2 YYEEEE. The sample here was CD4+ or CD8+ T cells sorted from blood, taken in a trial of the OX40 agonist ivuxolimab. The chain joins TRBV5-6 to TRBJ2-1; 13 bases line up with TRBD2. The source of this sequence is an adult with an advanced solid tumor such as melanoma, head and neck, liver or kidney cancer. The CDR3 bases are TGTGCCAGCAGCCTAATAACTAGCGGGGGGGCATCCTACAATGAGCAGTTCTTC. Translating it yields CASSLITSGGASYNEQFF.